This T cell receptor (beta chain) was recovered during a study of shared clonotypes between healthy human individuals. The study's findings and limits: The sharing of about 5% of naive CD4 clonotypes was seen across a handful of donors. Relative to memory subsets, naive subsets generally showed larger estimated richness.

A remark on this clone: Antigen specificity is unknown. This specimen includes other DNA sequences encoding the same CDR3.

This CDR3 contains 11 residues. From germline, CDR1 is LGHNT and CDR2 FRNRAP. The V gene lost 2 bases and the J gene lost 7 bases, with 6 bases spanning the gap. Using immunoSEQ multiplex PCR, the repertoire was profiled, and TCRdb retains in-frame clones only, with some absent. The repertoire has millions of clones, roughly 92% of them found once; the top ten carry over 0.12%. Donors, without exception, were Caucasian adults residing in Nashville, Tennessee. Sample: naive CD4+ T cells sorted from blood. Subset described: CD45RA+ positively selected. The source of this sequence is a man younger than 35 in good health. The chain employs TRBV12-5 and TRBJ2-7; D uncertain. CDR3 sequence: CASGLLGEQYF. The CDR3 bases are TGTGCTAGTGGTTTGTTAGGTGAGCAGTACTTC.